This TCR beta chain emerged from a study of regulatory T cells in long-lasting Graves disease. Whole-study context: By definition, persistent Graves' disease involved antithyroid drugs for over 5 years alongside positive TSH receptor antibodies.

The study's findings and limits: A limited number of samples was an acknowledged limitation. TCR diversity in persistent Graves' patients was below that of newly diagnosed ones.

Both iRepertoire HTBI primers and Arm-PCR of CDR3 regions were used to build the TCR beta libraries. In TCRdb, the multiplex PCR reads were re-called with MiXCR into one record per CDR3 protein. Of a few hundred thousand distinct CDR3 sequences in the sample, around 20% were seen once. Of note for this clonotype: Its antigen remains unknown.

Germline values: CDR1 SGDLS, CDR2 YYNGEE. This CDR3 spans 14 amino acids. The V and J ends lost 4 bases and 5 bases, in that order; junction bases with no gene match: 5. This sample's time point: persistent/refractory GD, antithyroid drugs over 5 years with positive TRAb. The TCR library used RNA extracted from PBMCs. The J gene is TRBJ2-5, the V gene TRBV9; 10 bases line up with TRBD1. The sequence derives from a female donor with Graves disease. Sequenced here: peripheral blood mononuclear cells (PBMCs), sampled when the disease was refractory, from a patient treated with antithyroid drugs. Written as DNA, the CDR3 is TGTGCCAGCAGCACGGGACAGGGGTGGGAGACCCAGTACTTC. Its protein product is CASSTGQGWETQYF.